This entry is about one TCR beta chain. Germline lookup yields CDR1 SGHAT and CDR2 FQNNGV. This CDR3 is 14 amino acids long. J was trimmed by 13 bases and V by 4 bases; bases with no gene match: 7. These data come from a study of OX40 agonist ivuxolimab in advanced cancers. Method: immunoSEQ multiplex PCR; TCRdb's copy keeps in-frame clones and lacks some. The sample has 100,000 or so clones, more than 85% seen once. The TCR originated in an adult with an advanced solid tumor such as melanoma, head and neck, liver or kidney cancer. The input for sequencing was CD4+ or CD8+ T cells sorted from blood, taken in a trial of the OX40 agonist ivuxolimab. The J gene is TRBJ2-1, the V gene TRBV11-2, with 13 bases lining up with TRBD2. This CDR3 reads CASSSGLAGTPQFF. Written as DNA, the CDR3 is TGTGCCAGCAGCTCGGGACTAGCGGGGACCCCCCAGTTCTTC.